This is a list of T cell receptor beta chains from one sample in a study of blood T cell repertoires in COVID-19. Generated by immunoSEQ multiplex PCR, the TCRdb table keeps only in-frame clones and is missing some. The table lists 200,000 to 250,000 clones, around 86% of them singletons. The sample was PBMCs or T cells enriched from blood (not recorded which). The receptors shown here come from a woman aged 45 to 65 who had recovered from COVID-19. Both conserved end residues are part of each CDR3. Clone size is stated in some rows and not others, as once, few, many or a class when expanded.

j_call v_call clone_size cdr3_aa
TRBJ1-2 TRBV7-2 NA CASSSQGTYGYTF
TRBJ2-2 TRBV28 NA CASIFRTSGPTGELFF
TRBJ1-1 TRBV9 NA CASSVAQNTEAFF
TRBJ2-2 TRBV9 once CASSVVGGLAGGQGELFF
TRBJ2-3 TRBV10-3 NA CAISEASGPTDTQYF
TRBJ1-1 TRBV3-1/TRBV3-2 few CASSQEVRTDMNTEAFF
TRBJ2-2 TRBV6-5 NA CAGRQAQPGELFF
TRBJ2-5 TRBV3-1/TRBV3-2 NA CASSQDTGYGETQYF
TRBJ1-6 TRBV4-1 NA CASSQGANNSPLHF
TRBJ1-5 TRBV6-2/TRBV6-3 NA CASTPAGRHQPQHF
TRBJ2-5 TRBV5-1 NA CASSLAGGSQETQYF
TRBJ1-1 TRBV11-2 NA CASSSLDKTEAFF
TRBJ2-3 TRBV6-4 NA CASSPTSGSTDTQYF
TRBJ1-2 TRBV18 NA CASSGGTGFPDGYTF
TRBJ1-5 TRBV28 NA CASTSRTFHQPQHF
TRBJ2-7 TRBV12-2 few CASRRNSYPPYEQYF
TRBJ1-1 TRBV7-9 NA CASSPTGDTEAFF
TRBJ2-7 TRBV6-1 NA CASSDRNYEQYF
TRBJ2-5 TRBV7-9 NA CASSLAHWEGETQYF
TRBJ2-3 TRBV27 NA CASSPGTGSRTDTQYF
TRBJ1-2 TRBV7-8 few CASSLTDNYGYTF
TRBJ1-4 TRBV7-2 NA CASSPGGRTNEKLFF
TRBJ2-7 TRBV11-2 NA CASSSEQGYSYEQYF
TRBJ1-1 TRBV30 NA CAWGEQLLNTEAFF
TRBJ2-1 TRBV7-8 NA CASRSLEASGYNEQFF
TRBJ1-1 TRBV7-2 NA CASSPSSLRGGAAPEAFF
TRBJ1-2 TRBV7-2 once CASRNSSNYGYTF
TRBJ1-1 TRBV13 few CASSLGLRTEAFF
TRBJ1-2 TRBV19 NA CASSISSGTNYGYTF
TRBJ2-5 TRBV21-1 NA CASSSKETQYF
TRBJ2-7 TRBV2 NA CASSDLGQESYEQYF
TRBJ2-5 TRBV9 NA CASSVGHLTSGQETQYF
TRBJ2-1 TRBV7-2 NA CASSRDRNYNEQFF
TRBJ1-1 TRBV29-1 NA CSAGGMEAEAFF
TRBJ1-2 TRBV19 NA CASRWDRGQGGYTF
TRBJ1-2 TRBV7-9 NA CASSTPGEGLGYTF
TRBJ2-7 TRBV18 NA CASSPLGQGAGYEQYF
TRBJ1-2 TRBV4-1 NA CASSQAGLSAPTF
TRBJ2-7 TRBV15 NA CATSRVNSKTSGIWF
TRBJ1-4 TRBV6-1 NA CASSDQGQGNEKLFF
TRBJ2-5 TRBV7-9 NA CASSRRTGGVSETQYF
TRBJ2-1 TRBV19 NA CASRGLARNNEQFF
TRBJ2-1 TRBV29-1 NA CSVTPQGNEQFF
TRBJ1-2 TRBV9 once CASSPRGGRDGLSYGYTF
TRBJ2-1 TRBV10-3 NA CAISADLLAAGRNEQFF
TRBJ1-2 TRBV6-2/TRBV6-3 NA CASSYAAGVNYGYTF
TRBJ2-7 TRBV14 NA CASSPAGFYEQYF
TRBJ1-1 TRBV23-1 NA CASSREGATEAFF
TRBJ2-4 TRBV9 NA CASSEGDSIAKNIQYF
TRBJ2-7 TRBV7-3 once CASSLEAGPPYEQYF
TRBJ1-1 TRBV7-3 NA CASSATGGHMNTEAFF
TRBJ1-1 TRBV18 NA CASSRGLENEAFF
TRBJ2-7 TRBV5-1 NA CASSLEGDEQYF
TRBJ1-2 TRBV19 NA CASMWKFGGTVGYTF
TRBJ2-3 TRBV6-5 NA CASSYSKQSTDTQYF
TRBJ1-4 TRBV7-2 few CASSLDRGQEKLFF
TRBJ2-4 TRBV5-4 NA CASSLVLMAGYPKNIQYF
TRBJ1-2 TRBV11-3 NA CASSRTGIRGYTF
TRBJ2-7 TRBV6-5 NA CASSYQLAGGRNEQYF